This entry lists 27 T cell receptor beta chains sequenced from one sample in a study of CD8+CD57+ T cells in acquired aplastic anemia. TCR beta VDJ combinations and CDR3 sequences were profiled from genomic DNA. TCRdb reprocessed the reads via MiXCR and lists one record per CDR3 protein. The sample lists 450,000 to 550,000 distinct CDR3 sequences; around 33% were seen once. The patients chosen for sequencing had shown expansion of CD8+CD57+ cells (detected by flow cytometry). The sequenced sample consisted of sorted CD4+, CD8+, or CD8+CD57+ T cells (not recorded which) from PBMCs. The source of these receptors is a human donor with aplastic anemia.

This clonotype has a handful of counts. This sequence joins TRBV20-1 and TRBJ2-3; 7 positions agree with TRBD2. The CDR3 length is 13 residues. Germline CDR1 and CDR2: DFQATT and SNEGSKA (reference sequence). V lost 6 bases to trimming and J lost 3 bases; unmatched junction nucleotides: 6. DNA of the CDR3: TGCAGTGCCCGCGGGACTATTACAGATACGCAGTATTTT. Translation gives CSARGTITDTQYF.

CDR3 loop: CASRVQVGESYNSPLHF. CDR3 sequence (DNA): TGTGCCAGCAGAGTACAGGTAGGGGAATCCTATAATTCACCCCTCCACTTT. V and J are TRBV2 and TRBJ1-6, with D possibly being TRBD1 (5 bases). Trimming took off 6 bases at V and 1 base at J, with 16 bases between the two ends. The germline CDR1 and CDR2 sequences are SNHLY and FYNNEI. The CDR3 spans 17 residues. Together with reference TRBV2 and TRBJ1-6, the CDR3 gives the full variable domain: EPEVTQTPSHQVTQMGQEVILRCVPISNHLYFYWYRQILGQKVEFLVSFYNNEISEKSEIFDDQFSVERPDGSNFTLKIRSTKLEDSAMYFCASRVQVGESYNSPLHFGNGTRLTVT.

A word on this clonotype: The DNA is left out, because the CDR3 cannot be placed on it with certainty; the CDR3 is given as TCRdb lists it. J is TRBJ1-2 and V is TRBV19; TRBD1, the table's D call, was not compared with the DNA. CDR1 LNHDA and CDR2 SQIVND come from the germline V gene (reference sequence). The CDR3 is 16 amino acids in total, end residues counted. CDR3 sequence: CASSQFGPGVRYGYTF.

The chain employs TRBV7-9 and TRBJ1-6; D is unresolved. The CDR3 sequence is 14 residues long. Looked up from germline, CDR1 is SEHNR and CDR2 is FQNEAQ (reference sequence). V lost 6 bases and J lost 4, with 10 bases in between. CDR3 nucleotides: TGTGCCAGCAGTTCGACAAATTATAATTCACCCCTCCACTTT. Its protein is CASSSTNYNSPLHF.

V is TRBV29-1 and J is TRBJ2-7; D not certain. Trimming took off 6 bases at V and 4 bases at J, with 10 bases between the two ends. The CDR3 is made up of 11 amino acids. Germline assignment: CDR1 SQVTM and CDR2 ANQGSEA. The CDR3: CSVRWGYEQYF. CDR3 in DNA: TGCAGCGTGAGGTGGGGTTACGAGCAGTACTTC.

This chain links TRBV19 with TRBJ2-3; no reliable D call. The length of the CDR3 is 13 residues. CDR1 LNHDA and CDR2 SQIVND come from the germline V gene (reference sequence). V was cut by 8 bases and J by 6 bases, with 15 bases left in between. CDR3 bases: TGTGCCAGTTCGAAGGGCCTCGAGGATACGCAGTATTTT. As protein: CASSKGLEDTQYF.

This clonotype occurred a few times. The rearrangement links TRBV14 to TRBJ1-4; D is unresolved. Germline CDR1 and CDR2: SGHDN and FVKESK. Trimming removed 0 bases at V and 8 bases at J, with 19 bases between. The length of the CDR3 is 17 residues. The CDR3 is CASSQEFQREFGEKLFF. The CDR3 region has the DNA TGTGCCAGCAGCCAAGAGTTCCAAAGGGAGTTCGGGGAAAAACTGTTTTTT.

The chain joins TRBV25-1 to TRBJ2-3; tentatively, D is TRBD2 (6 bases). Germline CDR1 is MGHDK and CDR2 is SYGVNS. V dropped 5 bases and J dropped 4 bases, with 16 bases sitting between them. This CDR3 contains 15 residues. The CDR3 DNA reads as TGTGCCAGCAGTCCTGGGGGACTTCTCTCAGATACGCAGTATTTT. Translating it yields CASSPGGLLSDTQYF.

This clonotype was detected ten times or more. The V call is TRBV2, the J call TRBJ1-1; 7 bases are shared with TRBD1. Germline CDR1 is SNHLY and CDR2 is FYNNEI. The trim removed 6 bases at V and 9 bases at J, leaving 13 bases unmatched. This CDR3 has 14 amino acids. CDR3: CASRLRTGEDQAFF. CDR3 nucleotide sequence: TGTGCCAGCAGGCTACGTACAGGGGAGGACCAAGCTTTCTTT.

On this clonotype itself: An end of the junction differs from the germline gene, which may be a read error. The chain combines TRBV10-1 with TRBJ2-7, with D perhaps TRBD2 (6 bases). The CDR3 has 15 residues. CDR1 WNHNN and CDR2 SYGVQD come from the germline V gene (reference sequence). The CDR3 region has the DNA TGTGCCAGCAGTCCACTAATGGGACGGGGACTCGAGCAGTACTTC. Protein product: CASSPLMGRGLEQYF.

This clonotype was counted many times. The CDR3 DNA sequence: TGCAGTGCGTTACCGGGACAGAACAATCAGCCCCAGCATTTT. Its translation is CSALPGQNNQPQHF. The V and J genes are TRBV20-1 and TRBJ1-5; TRBD1 aligns across 7 bases. V was clipped by 6 bases and J by 3 bases; unmatched bases: 8. This CDR3 comprises 14 residues. The germline gives CDR1 DFQATT, CDR2 SNEGSKA (reference sequence).

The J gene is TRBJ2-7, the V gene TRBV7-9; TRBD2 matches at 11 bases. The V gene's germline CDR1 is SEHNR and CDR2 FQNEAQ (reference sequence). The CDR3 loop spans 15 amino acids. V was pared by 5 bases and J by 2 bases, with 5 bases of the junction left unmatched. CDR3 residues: CASSIGTSGAYEQYF. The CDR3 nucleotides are TGTGCCAGCAGCATTGGGACTAGCGGTGCCTACGAGCAGTACTTC.

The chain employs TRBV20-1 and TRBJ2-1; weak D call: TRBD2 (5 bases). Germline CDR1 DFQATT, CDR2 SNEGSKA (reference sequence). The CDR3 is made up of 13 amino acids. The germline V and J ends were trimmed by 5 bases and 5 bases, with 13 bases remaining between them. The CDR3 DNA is TGCAGTGCTGGACCGATGAGGGACAATGAGCAGTTCTTC. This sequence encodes CSAGPMRDNEQFF.

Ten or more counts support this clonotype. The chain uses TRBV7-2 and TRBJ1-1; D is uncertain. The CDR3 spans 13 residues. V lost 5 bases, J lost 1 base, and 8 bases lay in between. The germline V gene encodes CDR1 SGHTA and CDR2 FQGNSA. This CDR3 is CASSPLTNTEAFF. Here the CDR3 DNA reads TGTGCCAGCAGCCCCCTAACGAACACTGAAGCTTTCTTT.

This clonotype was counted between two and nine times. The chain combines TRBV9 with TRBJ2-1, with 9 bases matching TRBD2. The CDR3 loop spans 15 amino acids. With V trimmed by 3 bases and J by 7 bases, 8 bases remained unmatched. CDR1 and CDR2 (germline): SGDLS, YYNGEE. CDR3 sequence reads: CASSDEGLALNEQFF. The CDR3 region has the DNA TGTGCCAGCAGCGATGAGGGACTAGCATTGAATGAGCAGTTCTTC.

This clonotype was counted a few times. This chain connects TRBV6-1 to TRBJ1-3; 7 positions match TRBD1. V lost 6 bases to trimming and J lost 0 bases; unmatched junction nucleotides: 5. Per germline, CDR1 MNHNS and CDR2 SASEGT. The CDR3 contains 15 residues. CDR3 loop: CASRTTGDSGNTIYF. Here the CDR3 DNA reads TGTGCCAGCAGGACAACAGGGGACTCTGGAAACACCATATATTTT.

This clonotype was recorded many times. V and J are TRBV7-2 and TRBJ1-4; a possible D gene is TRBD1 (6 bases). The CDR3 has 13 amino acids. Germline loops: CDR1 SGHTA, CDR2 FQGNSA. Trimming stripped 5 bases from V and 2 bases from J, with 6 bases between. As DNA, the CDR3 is TGTGCCAGCAGCGGACAGACTAATGAAAAACTGTTTTTT. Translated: CASSGQTNEKLFF.

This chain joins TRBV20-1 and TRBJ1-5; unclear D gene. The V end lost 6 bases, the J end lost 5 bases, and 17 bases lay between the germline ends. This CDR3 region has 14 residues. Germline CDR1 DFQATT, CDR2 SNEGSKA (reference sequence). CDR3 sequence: CSAWSARQDQPQHF. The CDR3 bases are TGCAGTGCCTGGAGTGCCAGGCAAGATCAGCCCCAGCATTTT.

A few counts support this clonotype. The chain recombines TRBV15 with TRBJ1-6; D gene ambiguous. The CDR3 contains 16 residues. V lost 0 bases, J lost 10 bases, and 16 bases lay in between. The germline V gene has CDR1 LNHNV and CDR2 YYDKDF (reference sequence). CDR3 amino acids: CATSRDLDPASSPLHF. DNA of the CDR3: TGTGCCACCAGCAGAGATCTGGACCCGGCAAGCTCACCCCTCCACTTT.

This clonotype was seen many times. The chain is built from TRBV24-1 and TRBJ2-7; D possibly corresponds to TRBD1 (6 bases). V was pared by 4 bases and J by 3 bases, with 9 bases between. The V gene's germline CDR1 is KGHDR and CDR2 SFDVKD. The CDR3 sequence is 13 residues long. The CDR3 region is CATSERDNYEQYF. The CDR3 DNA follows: TGTGCCACCAGTGAAAGGGACAACTACGAGCAGTACTTC.

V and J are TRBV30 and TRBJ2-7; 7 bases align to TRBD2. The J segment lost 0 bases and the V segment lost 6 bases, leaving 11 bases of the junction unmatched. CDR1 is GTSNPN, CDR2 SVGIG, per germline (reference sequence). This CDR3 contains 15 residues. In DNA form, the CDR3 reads TGTGCCTGTCCCCGGGCTAGCGGCTTCTCCTACGAGCAGTACTTC. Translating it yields CACPRASGFSYEQYF.

This CDR3 is CASSGGGQVSDTQYF. The CDR3 DNA reads TGTGCCAGCAGCGGCGGTGGACAGGTCTCAGATACGCAGTATTTT. This chain connects TRBV5-6 to TRBJ2-3, with 7 bases lining up with TRBD1. V was pared by 4 bases and J by 4 bases, with 9 bases of the junction left unmatched. CDR3 length: 15 amino acids. Germline values: CDR1 SGHDT, CDR2 YYEEEE.

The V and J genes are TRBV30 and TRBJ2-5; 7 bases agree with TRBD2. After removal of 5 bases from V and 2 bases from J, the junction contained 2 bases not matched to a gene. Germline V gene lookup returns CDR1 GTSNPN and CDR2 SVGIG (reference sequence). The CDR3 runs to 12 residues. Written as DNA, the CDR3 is TGTGCCTGGGGGGGGGGTCAAGAGACCCAGTACTTC. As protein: CAWGGGQETQYF.

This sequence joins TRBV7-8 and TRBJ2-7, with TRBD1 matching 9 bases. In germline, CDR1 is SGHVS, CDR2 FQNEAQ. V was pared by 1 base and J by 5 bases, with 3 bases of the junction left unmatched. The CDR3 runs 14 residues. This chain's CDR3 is CASSLDRGRHEQYF. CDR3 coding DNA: TGTGCCAGCAGCTTAGACAGGGGGCGCCACGAGCAGTACTTC.

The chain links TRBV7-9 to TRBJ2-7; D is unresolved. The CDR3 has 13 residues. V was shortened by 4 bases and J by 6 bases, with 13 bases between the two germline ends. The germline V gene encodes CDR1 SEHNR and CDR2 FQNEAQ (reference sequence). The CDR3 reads CASSSGRTLEQYF. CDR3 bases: TGTGCCAGCAGCTCTGGACGGACCCTCGAGCAGTACTTC.

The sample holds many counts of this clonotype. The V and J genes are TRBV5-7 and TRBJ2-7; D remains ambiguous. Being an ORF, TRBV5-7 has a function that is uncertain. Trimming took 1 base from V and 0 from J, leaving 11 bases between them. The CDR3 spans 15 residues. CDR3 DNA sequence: TGTGCCAGCAGCTTGCTTTGGCTGAGCTCCTACGAGCAGTACTTC. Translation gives CASSLLWLSSYEQYF.

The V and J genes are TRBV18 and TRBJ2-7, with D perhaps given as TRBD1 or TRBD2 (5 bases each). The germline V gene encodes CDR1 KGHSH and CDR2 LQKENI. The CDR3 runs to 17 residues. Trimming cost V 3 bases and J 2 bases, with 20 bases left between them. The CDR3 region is CASSPFSHGDGTYEQYF. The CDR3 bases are TGTGCCAGCTCACCTTTTAGCCACGGGGACGGGACCTACGAGCAGTACTTC.